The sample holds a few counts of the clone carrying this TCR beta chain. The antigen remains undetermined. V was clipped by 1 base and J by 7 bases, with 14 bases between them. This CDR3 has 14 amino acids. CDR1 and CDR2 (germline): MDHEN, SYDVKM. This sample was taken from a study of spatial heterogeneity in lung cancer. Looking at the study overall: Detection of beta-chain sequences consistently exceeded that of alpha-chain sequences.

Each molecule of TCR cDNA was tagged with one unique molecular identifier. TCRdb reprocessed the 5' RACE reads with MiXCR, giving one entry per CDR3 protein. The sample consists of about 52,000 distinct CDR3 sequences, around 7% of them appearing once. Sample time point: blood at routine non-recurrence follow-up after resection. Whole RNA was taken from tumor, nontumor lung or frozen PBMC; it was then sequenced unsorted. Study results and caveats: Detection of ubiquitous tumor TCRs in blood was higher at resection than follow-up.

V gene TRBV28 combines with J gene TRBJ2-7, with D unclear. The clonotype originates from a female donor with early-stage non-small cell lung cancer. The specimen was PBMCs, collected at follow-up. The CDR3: CASSLYPDNLEQYF. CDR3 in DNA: TGTGCCAGCAGTTTATACCCAGACAATCTAGAGCAGTACTTC.